Presented here are 16 T cell receptor beta chains from one specimen sequenced in a study of cytomegalovirus exposure and HLA in healthy donors. The study ran its PCR with 60 Vbeta and 13 Jbeta primers. TCRdb keeps only in-frame clones here, not all; method: immunoSEQ multiplex PCR. Seen here are over 100,000 clones, about 83% observed once, and the top ten hold more than 4.5%. The sample comprised PBMCs. These receptors all stem from a woman in her twenties or thirties in good health and CMV-seronegative.

The gene calls are TRBV9 and TRBJ2-5; 7 nucleotides align to TRBD2. Germline V gene lookup returns CDR1 SGDLS and CDR2 YYNGEE. The CDR3 spans 14 residues. V was pared by 0 bases and J by 2 bases, with 1 base of the junction left unmatched. CDR3 loop: CASSVVGGQETQYF. In nucleotides, the CDR3 is TGTGCCAGCAGCGTAGTGGGGGGGCAAGAGACCCAGTACTTC.

The gene calls are TRBV21-1 and TRBJ1-1; the table's D call TRBD1 went unverified against the DNA. TRBV21-1 is reported as a pseudogene. The CDR3 sequence is 16 residues long. CDR3 in amino acids: CASSKGGGSRGTEAFF. Here the CDR3 DNA reads TGTGCCAGCAGCAAAGGAGGGGGCTCTCGGGGGACTGAAGCTTTCTTT.

The CDR3 DNA reads TGTGCCAGCAGTTATAGCGGGAGCTACGAGCAGTACTTC. The encoded protein is CASSYSGSYEQYF. The chain couples TRBV6-5 to TRBJ2-7; TRBD2 matches 9 bases. Germline CDR1 and CDR2: MNHEY and SVGAGI. The ends lost 3 bases at V and 3 bases at J; junction bases unmatched: 0. This CDR3 is 13 amino acids long.

V gene TRBV5-1 combines with J gene TRBJ2-7; 13 bases are a match to TRBD2. Germline V gene lookup returns CDR1 SGHRS and CDR2 YFSETQ. V was clipped by 2 bases and J by 5 bases; unmatched bases: 1. This CDR3 is built from 14 residues. The CDR3 nucleotides are TGCGCCAGCAGCTTACTAGCGGGGGGGAACGAGCAGTACTTC. Translated, it gives CASSLLAGGNEQYF.

The chain has TRBV28 and TRBJ1-6, with no clear D. CDR1 and CDR2 from the germline V gene are MDHEN and SYDVKM. The CDR3 extends over 13 amino acids. V gave up 1 base and J gave up 9 bases, with 7 bases separating them. The CDR3 nucleotides read TGTGCCAGCAGTTTATATCCAATTTCACCCCTCCACTTT. Encoded protein: CASSLYPISPLHF. Full variable domain (outside the CDR3, taken from reference TRBV28 and TRBJ1-6): DVKVTQSSRYLVKRTGEKVFLECVQDMDHENMFWYRQDPGLGLRLIYFSYDVKMKEKGDIPEGYSVSREKKERFSLILESASTNQTSMYLCASSLYPISPLHFGNGTRLTVT.

The rearrangement links TRBV6-5 to TRBJ2-7, with a possible D match to TRBD1 (6 bases). The CDR3 length is 12 residues. The V and J ends lost 2 bases and 6 bases respectively, with 8 bases between them. In germline, CDR1 is MNHEY, CDR2 SVGAGI. DNA of the CDR3: TGTGCCAGCAGTTACACAGGGTTCGAGCAGTACTTC. Residues: CASSYTGFEQYF.

As regards this clone: The junction departs from germline at one end; a sequencing error may be responsible. This rearrangement joins TRBV7-9 to TRBJ2-7; no clear D. The CDR3 runs 14 residues. Looked up from germline, CDR1 is SEHNR and CDR2 is FQNEAQ (reference sequence). CDR3 loop: CSSSLPSLSYEQYF. The CDR3, as DNA: TGTTCCAGCAGCTTACCCTCCCTTTCCTACGAGCAGTACTTC.

The chain uses TRBV5-1 and TRBJ2-3, with D perhaps matching TRBD2 (6 bases). The CDR3 is 16 residues long. Trimming stripped 4 bases from V and 3 bases from J, with 18 bases between. CDR1 is SGHRS, CDR2 YFSETQ, per germline. CDR3 sequence: CASSDPRAGLTDTQYF. For the CDR3, the DNA is TGCGCCAGCAGCGATCCCAGGGCGGGACTGACAGATACGCAGTATTTT. The variable domain in full, completed from reference TRBV5-1 and TRBJ2-3, reads KAGVTQTPRYLIKTRGQQVTLSCSPISGHRSVSWYQQTPGQGLQFLFEYFSETQRNKGNFPGRFSGRQFSNSRSEMNVSTLELGDSALYLCASSDPRAGLTDTQYFGPGTRLTVL.

The rearrangement links TRBV29-1 to TRBJ1-3, with 7 bases matching TRBD1. Trimming removed 6 bases from V and 0 bases from J; junction bases left unmatched: 2. This CDR3 is 13 amino acids long. Per germline, CDR1 SQVTM and CDR2 ANQGSEA. The CDR3 bases are TGCAGCGTAAGGGGGCCCTCTGGAAACACCATATATTTT. Its translation is CSVRGPSGNTIYF. The full variable domain, its missing parts supplied by reference TRBV29-1 and TRBJ1-3, is SAVISQKPSRDICQRGTSLTIQCQVDSQVTMMFWYRQQPGQSLTLIATANQGSEATYESGFVIDKFPISRPNLTFSTLTVSNMSPEDSSIYLCSVRGPSGNTIYFGEGSWLTVV.

The chain has TRBV18 and TRBJ1-1; D might be TRBD1 (5 bases). The CDR3 is 14 residues long. Germline-derived CDR1 and CDR2 are KGHSH and LQKENI. The V end was cut by 2 bases, the J end by 5 bases, with 12 bases between. CDR3 loop: CASSPAQGGTEAFF. The CDR3, as DNA: TGTGCCAGCTCACCAGCTCAGGGAGGAACTGAAGCTTTCTTT.

The rearrangement links TRBV7-2 to TRBJ2-7; D call uncertain. CDR1 is SGHTA and CDR2 is FQGNSA in the germline V gene. The CDR3 contains 14 residues. Trimming shortened V by 4 bases and J by 2 bases, and 12 bases separated the two germline ends. CDR3 residues: CASSSPTQTYEQYF. The CDR3 region has the DNA TGTGCCAGCAGCTCCCCGACACAAACCTACGAGCAGTACTTC.

The chain is built from TRBV9 and TRBJ2-2; 7 positions agree with TRBD2. The CDR3 is 16 residues long. V trimming: 0 bases; J trimming: 7 bases; junction bases outside the gene matches: 9. Germline V gene sequence: CDR1 SGDLS, CDR2 YYNGEE. The CDR3 region has the DNA TGTGCCAGCAGCGTAGCCGGGGGGAGAAATATCGGGGAGCTGTTTTTT. Translation gives CASSVAGGRNIGELFF.

Details on this clone: At one end, the junction sequence differs from germline, possibly due to a read error. The J gene is TRBJ1-6, the V gene TRBV7-2, with no clear D. CDR3 length: 13 amino acids. Germline V gene sequence: CDR1 SGHTA, CDR2 FQGNSA. The CDR3, as DNA: TGTGCCAGCCGCTTCGCCTATAATTCACCCCTCCACTTT. Translating it yields CASRFAYNSPLHF.

The chain recombines TRBV28 with TRBJ2-7; 9 bases map to TRBD2. CDR3 length equals 15 residues. V shed 3 bases, J shed 6 bases, and the junction held 9 bases outside the gene matches. Germline CDR1 reads MDHEN; CDR2 reads SYDVKM. The CDR3 coding sequence is TGTGCCAGCAGTTTTGGCGGGGGGGGTCTCGGCGAGCAGTACTTC. Amino acids: CASSFGGGGLGEQYF.

The chain has TRBV7-9 and TRBJ1-5, with 7 nucleotides matching TRBD1. Losses at the gene ends were 5 bases for V and 5 bases for J; bases not matched to a gene: 6. CDR1 SEHNR and CDR2 FQNEAQ come from the germline V gene (reference sequence). This CDR3 region has 14 residues. The CDR3 sequence is CASSPTGSDQPQHF. The CDR3 nucleotides read TGTGCCAGCAGCCCGACAGGGTCGGATCAGCCCCAGCATTTT.

This clone was picked up one time. The rearrangement joins TRBV28 to TRBJ2-3; 9 nucleotides align to TRBD2. V trimming: 3 bases; J trimming: 2 bases; junction bases outside the gene matches: 9. CDR1 and CDR2 (germline): MDHEN, SYDVKM. This CDR3 region has 17 residues. The chain's CDR3 is CASSFLRLAEPTDTQYF. CDR3 sequence (DNA): TGTGCCAGCAGTTTCCTTAGACTAGCGGAGCCCACAGATACGCAGTATTTT. The full variable domain, with the rest looked up from reference TRBV28 and TRBJ2-3, is DVKVTQSSRYLVKRTGEKVFLECVQDMDHENMFWYRQDPGLGLRLIYFSYDVKMKEKGDIPEGYSVSREKKERFSLILESASTNQTSMYLCASSFLRLAEPTDTQYFGPGTRLTVL.